This is a list of T cell receptor beta chains from one sample in a study of blood T cell repertoires in COVID-19. TCRdb's copy holds only in-frame clones and misses some; the assay was immunoSEQ multiplex PCR. This table has about 97,000 clones, approximately 87% appearing once. The sequenced sample was peripheral blood. These receptors all stem from a human donor in a cohort sampled during active COVID-19. CDR3s include the opening cysteine and the closing phenylalanine or tryptophan. A D gene is named only where the DNA matches it firmly. Size tells how often a clone was seen (once, few, many) or the class of an expanded clone, and some rows leave it out.

V,size,J,D,DNA,CDR3
TRBV15,-,TRBJ2-7,-,TGTGCCACCAGCAGTATGGCGGGACTCCGGCTCGAGCAGTACTTC,CATSSMAGLRLEQYF
TRBV5-1,few,TRBJ1-1,-,TGCGCCAGCAGCTTAAACGGAGGGGATCGCACTGAAGCTTTCTTT,CASSLNGGDRTEAFF
TRBV9,-,TRBJ2-2,-,TGTGCCAGCAGCGTATCCGCCATGGGCAGCACCACCGGGGAGCTGTTTTTT,CASSVSAMGSTTGELFF
TRBV20-1,-,TRBJ2-5,TRBD2,TGCAGTGCCAGTAGTTGGGTCCCGGGACTAGGAGAGACCCAGTACTTC,CSASSWVPGLGETQYF
TRBV18,-,TRBJ1-1,TRBD1,TGTGCCAGCTCACCAGGGACAGGGAGGCTCACTGAAGCTTTCTTT,CASSPGTGRLTEAFF
TRBV5-1,-,TRBJ2-5,-,TGCGCCAGCAGAAAAATCCGGGACACCGTTGGGGAGACCCAGTACTTC,CASRKIRDTVGETQYF
TRBV6-5,-,TRBJ1-5,-,TGTGCCACATCGGCGGTCCTCGGGAATCAGCCCCAGCATTTT,CATSAVLGNQPQHF
TRBV29-1,-,TRBJ2-3,TRBD2,TGCAGCGTTGAAGGCCCGGCTAGCGGGAGTATTTGGGATACGCAGTATTTT,CSVEGPASGSIWDTQYF
TRBV7-7,-,TRBJ2-3,-,TGTGCCAGCAGCCCCACCGGGAGTAGCACAGATACGCAGTATTTT,CASSPTGSSTDTQYF
TRBV29-1,-,TRBJ1-1,-,TGCAGCGTTGCATTAGGGGGCACTGAAGCTTTCTTT,CSVALGGTEAFF
TRBV27,-,TRBJ2-7,TRBD2,TGTGCCAGCAGTCCCCGCCTGGGGCGGGAGTGGCTCGTAGGAGAGCAGTACTTC,CASSPRLGREWLVGEQYF
TRBV5-1,-,TRBJ1-2,TRBD1,TGCGCCAGCAGCGTAAGGACAGGCGGGGACTATGGCTACACCTTC,CASSVRTGGDYGYTF
TRBV11-2,-,TRBJ2-2,-,TGTGCCAGCAGCTTGGACGGACAGAGCACCGGGGAGCTGTTTTTT,CASSLDGQSTGELFF
TRBV27,once,TRBJ2-5,-,TGTGCCAGCAGCTTGTACCAATCGGGAGAGACCCAGTACTTC,CASSLYQSGETQYF
TRBV7-2,-,TRBJ1-6,-,TGTGCCAGCAGCCCTCCACCCGGTAATTCACCCCTCCACTTT,CASSPPPGNSPLHF
TRBV5-5,-,TRBJ1-1,-,TGTGCCAGCAGCTTGACAACCAACACTGAAGCTTTCTTT,CASSLTTNTEAFF
TRBV3-1/TRBV3-2,-,TRBJ2-3,TRBD2,TGTGCCAGCAGCCAAGATTGGATAGCGGGAGTCCCAGATACGCAGTATTTT,CASSQDWIAGVPDTQYF
TRBV10-3,-,TRBJ2-7,TRBD1,TGTGCCATCAGTGAGGACCCCGGGACAGGGGGCTACGAGCAGTACTTC,CAISEDPGTGGYEQYF
TRBV4-2,-,TRBJ2-5,TRBD2,TGTGCCAGCAGCCAAGATGGGACTAGCGTCCAAGAGACCCAGTACTTC,CASSQDGTSVQETQYF
TRBV5-8,few,TRBJ2-5,TRBD1,TGTGCCAGCAGCTTGGCGGGACAGGGGGAGACCCAGTACTTC,CASSLAGQGETQYF
TRBV7-9,few,TRBJ2-1,TRBD2,TGTGCCATCCCACGGGTAGCGGGAGGGAACAATGAGCAGTTCTTC,CAIPRVAGGNNEQFF
TRBV12-3/TRBV12-4,few,TRBJ2-1,TRBD2,TGTGCCAGCAGTTTAGATGGGGGGGGTGAGCAGTTCTTC,CASSLDGGGEQFF
TRBV25-1,-,TRBJ2-7,TRBD2,TGTGCCAGCACGGAGGGGACTAGCAACGAGCAGTACTTC,CASTEGTSNEQYF
TRBV15,-,TRBJ2-4,TRBD1,TGTGCCACCAGCAGGGGTGACAGGGGTTGGGACATTCAGTACTTC,CATSRGDRGWDIQYF
TRBV28,-,TRBJ2-2,TRBD2,TGTGCCAGCAGTTCCGGGACTAGCAGGAACACCGGGGAGCTGTTTTTT,CASSSGTSRNTGELFF
TRBV28,-,TRBJ2-2,TRBD2,TGTGCCAGCAGTTTAGGACTAGCGGGAACCGGGGAGCTGTTTTTT,CASSLGLAGTGELFF
TRBV6-2/TRBV6-3,-,TRBJ1-5,-,TGTGCCAGCAGTTCACCGCAAGGGGGGGATCAGCCCCAGCATTTT,CASSSPQGGDQPQHF
TRBV27,-,TRBJ1-1,TRBD1,TGTGCCAGCAGTTTACCGGGACAGGGGAAAACTGAAGCTTTCTTT,CASSLPGQGKTEAFF
TRBV7-9,-,TRBJ2-3,TRBD2,TGTGCCAGCAGCAGAACTAGCGGGGTCATGACAGATACGCAGTATTTT,CASSRTSGVMTDTQYF
TRBV5-6,-,TRBJ1-1,-,TGTGCCAGCAGCCTCGGACGGGGGAACACTGAAGCTTTCTTT,CASSLGRGNTEAFF